This T cell receptor (beta chain) comes out of a study of shared clonotypes between healthy human individuals. This CDR3 contains 14 residues. Germline CDR1 MNHNY, CDR2 SVGAGI (reference sequence). Germline trimming cut 6 bases from V and 3 bases from J; bases unmatched to any gene: 4. TCRdb keeps only in-frame clones here, not all; method: immunoSEQ multiplex PCR. Of 2 million to 3 million clones listed, approximately 94% are singletons. The sequence came from a man aged 18 to 30 in good health. The chain uses TRBV6-6 and TRBJ2-5; 10 bases match TRBD2. The sequenced sample consisted of naive CD4+ T cells sorted from blood. The subset is: CD45RA+ positively selected. In nucleotides, the CDR3 is TGTGCCAGCAGGGCTAGCGGGAGAGAAGAGACCCAGTACTTC. Its translation is CASRASGREETQYF.